Below, 17 T cell receptor beta chains from the same sample are listed, as sequenced in a study of cytomegalovirus exposure and HLA in healthy donors. PCR used 60 Vbeta primers and 13 Jbeta primers. Only in-frame clones appear in the TCRdb table, and some are missing; sequencing was by immunoSEQ multiplex PCR. The sample records 150,000 to 200,000 clones, around 62% being singletons. The sequenced material came from PBMCs. These receptors originate from a man aged 40-49 years in good health and CMV-seronegative.

The rearrangement joins TRBV7-8 to TRBJ1-1; D is uncertain. The CDR3 sequence is 14 residues long. V lost 9 bases and J 0 bases, leaving 14 bases between the germline ends. Germline V lookup: CDR1 SGHVS, CDR2 FQNEAQ. CDR3 region: CASSGLAVNTEAFF. In DNA, the CDR3 is TGTGCCAGTTCTGGCCTTGCAGTGAACACTGAAGCTTTCTTT.

This chain joins TRBV5-1 and TRBJ2-5; D not resolved. The CDR3 is 15 amino acids. Looked up from germline, CDR1 is SGHRS and CDR2 is YFSETQ. The germline V and J ends were trimmed by 0 bases and 3 bases, with 12 bases remaining between them. The CDR3 coding sequence is TGCGCCAGCAGCTTGGGGTCCCAAACAAAAGAGACCCAGTACTTC. Amino acids: CASSLGSQTKETQYF.

The V call is TRBV12-5, the J call TRBJ2-1; the D gene is possibly TRBD2 (5 bases). The CDR3 totals 14 residues. Trimming cost V 7 bases and J 6 bases, with 16 bases left between them. Germline-derived CDR1 and CDR2 are LGHNT and FRNRAP. CDR3: CASAFLGVTNEQFF. The CDR3, as DNA: TGTGCTAGTGCTTTCCTCGGGGTAACCAATGAGCAGTTCTTC.

This chain joins TRBV18 and TRBJ2-5, with TRBD2 identical over 9 bases. The J call may be in error: the DNA end matches TRBJ2-7 better. The CDR3 has 16 amino acids. Germline assignment: CDR1 KGHSH and CDR2 LQKENI. CDR3 amino acids: CASSPPFASGDYEQYF. As DNA, the CDR3 is TGTGCCAGCTCACCACCGTTTGCTAGCGGGGACTACGAGCAGTACTTC.

CDR3 coding DNA: TGTGCCAGCAGCCCCGGGGTCGGCACTGAAGCTTTCTTT. It specifies CASSPGVGTEAFF. The rearrangement joins TRBV7-3 to TRBJ1-1; no reliable D call. Germline loops: CDR1 SGHTA, CDR2 FQGTGA. V shed 5 bases and J shed 4 bases, with 11 bases lying between them. The CDR3 contains 13 residues.

On this clone: At one of its ends the junction is not consistent with the germline gene, which may arise from a read error. The chain combines TRBV7-9 with TRBJ2-5, with 9 nucleotides matching TRBD2. CDR3 length equals 16 residues. Germline V CDR1 and CDR2: SEHNR, FQNEAQ (reference sequence). The CDR3 nucleotides read TGTTCCAGCAGCCCCATCGGACTAGCGAGAGCGGAGACCCAGTACTTC. This translates into CSSSPIGLARAETQYF.

This chain connects TRBV6-6 to TRBJ2-5, with 8 positions matching TRBD1. CDR1 MNHNY and CDR2 SVGAGI come from the germline V gene (reference sequence). The CDR3 extends over 15 amino acids. The trim removed 8 bases at V and 5 bases at J, leaving 13 bases unmatched. Here the CDR3 DNA reads TGTGCCAGCGCACCTCGACGGACAGGGTCGGAGACCCAGTACTTC. As protein: CASAPRRTGSETQYF.

This sequence joins TRBV29-1 and TRBJ2-7; D is possibly TRBD2 (6 bases). Trimming took off 7 bases at V and 4 bases at J, with 11 bases between the two ends. The CDR3 contains 11 residues. Germline CDR1 and CDR2: SQVTM and ANQGSEA. The CDR3 is CSAAAGYEQYF. CDR3 DNA: TGCAGCGCAGCGGCGGGGTACGAGCAGTACTTC.

This clone was counted a few times. The V and J genes are TRBV6-1 and TRBJ2-1, with D possibly matching TRBD2 (7 bases). Germline V CDR1 and CDR2: MNHNS, SASEGT. The CDR3 consists of 17 residues. Trimming left V 3 bases short and J 7 bases short, with 22 bases between. CDR3 in DNA: TGTGCCAGCAGTGACCTCGTTGCAGGAGGGGGGGTAAATGAGCAGTTCTTC. It translates to CASSDLVAGGGVNEQFF.

This clone was seen a few times. The gene calls are TRBV19 and TRBJ2-6; 8 positions match TRBD2. The V and J ends lost 8 bases and 5 bases, in that order; junction bases with no gene match: 17. The CDR3 length is 18 residues. CDR1 LNHDA and CDR2 SQIVND come from the germline V gene (reference sequence). CDR3 coding DNA: TGTGCCAGTGCCCTTTCCTGGACTAGCACCCTCAGGGCCAACGTCCTGACTTTC. Translation: CASALSWTSTLRANVLTF.

The chain employs TRBV7-2 and TRBJ2-7; 8 bases align to TRBD2. This CDR3 is built from 15 residues. The V and J ends lost 2 bases and 2 bases, in that order; junction bases with no gene match: 5. From germline, CDR1 is SGHTA and CDR2 FQGNSA. The CDR3 reads CASSLWAGGPYEQYF. The DNA for the CDR3 is TGTGCCAGCAGCTTATGGGCGGGGGGACCCTACGAGCAGTACTTC.

The CDR3 region is CASGLVLEAGIHLGTGELFF. Here the CDR3 DNA reads TGTGCTAGTGGTTTGGTACTGGAAGCGGGAATACATCTTGGCACCGGGGAGCTGTTTTTT. The chain recombines TRBV12-5 with TRBJ2-2, with 7 bases lining up with TRBD2. This CDR3 comprises 20 residues. Germline V lookup: CDR1 LGHNT, CDR2 FRNRAP. The ends lost 0 bases at V and 4 bases at J; junction bases unmatched: 17.

DNA for the CDR3: TGTGCCAGCAGTGCCGGACTAGCGGTTAGCACAGATACGCAGTATTTT. The encoded protein is CASSAGLAVSTDTQYF. This rearrangement joins TRBV6-1 to TRBJ2-3; 10 nucleotides line up with TRBD2. The ends lost 4 bases at V and 0 bases at J; junction bases unmatched: 4. Germline V CDR1 and CDR2: MNHNS, SASEGT. There are 16 residues in the CDR3.

In its sample, this clone was seen a few times. The gene calls are TRBV28 and TRBJ2-1; 8 positions agree with TRBD2. J was trimmed by 10 bases and V by 6 bases; bases with no gene match: 8. CDR3 length equals 13 residues. The germline V gene has CDR1 MDHEN and CDR2 SYDVKM. The CDR3 reads CASSPPGGNEQFF. CDR3 sequence (DNA): TGTGCCAGCAGCCCCCCGGGGGGGAACGAGCAGTTCTTC.

The J gene is TRBJ2-3, the V gene TRBV19, with 10 bases lining up with TRBD1. Germline V gene sequence: CDR1 LNHDA, CDR2 SQIVND (reference sequence). Trimming removed 4 bases from V and 8 bases from J; junction bases left unmatched: 9. This CDR3 contains 15 residues. The CDR3 nucleotides read TGTGCCAGTAGTAACCGACAGGGGGCGATCGGTACGCAGTATTTT. It specifies CASSNRQGAIGTQYF.

Only a few counts were recorded for this clone. This rearrangement joins TRBV27 to TRBJ1-1; maybe TRBD1 (5 bases). Trimming pared 3 bases from V and 6 bases from J, leaving 14 bases between. The germline CDR1 and CDR2 sequences are MNHEY and SMNVEV (reference sequence). This CDR3 region has 14 residues. The CDR3 spells CASSFQGMVAEAFF. The CDR3 DNA is TGTGCCAGCAGTTTCCAGGGAATGGTGGCTGAAGCTTTCTTT.

The chain is built from TRBV27 and TRBJ1-1; 7 positions agree with TRBD1. Germline V CDR1 and CDR2: MNHEY, SMNVEV (reference sequence). This CDR3 comprises 15 residues. The J segment lost 2 bases and the V segment lost 3 bases, leaving 6 bases of the junction unmatched. The chain's CDR3 is CASSFSGQVNTEAFF. The CDR3 region has the DNA TGTGCCAGCAGTTTCTCCGGACAGGTTAACACTGAAGCTTTCTTT.